The clone carrying this T cell receptor beta chain was counted many times. This record comes from a study of human T cells and chemical hapten exposure. Time point indicated: healthy volunteer bleed at 6 weeks. Whole blood, unfractionated, served as the material for total RNA extraction. TCRdb passed the RACE reads through MiXCR, listing each CDR3 protein once. In the table there are 65,000 to 95,000 distinct CDR3 sequences, around 9.3% of which are singletons. CDR1 and CDR2 from the germline V gene are SEHNR and FQNEAQ (reference sequence). The ends were cut back, 4 bases at V and 5 bases at J, with 14 bases in the middle. This CDR3 contains 14 residues.

This TCR derives from a female donor in good health. Some clones in this sample may be carry-over from other donors' samples. The V gene is TRBV7-9, the J gene TRBJ1-1; the D gene is possibly TRBD1 (5 bases). Sequencing used whole blood. As DNA, the CDR3 is TGTGCCAGCAGCTCCCGGGACGCCAGGACTGAAGCTTTCTTT. Translated: CASSSRDARTEAFF.